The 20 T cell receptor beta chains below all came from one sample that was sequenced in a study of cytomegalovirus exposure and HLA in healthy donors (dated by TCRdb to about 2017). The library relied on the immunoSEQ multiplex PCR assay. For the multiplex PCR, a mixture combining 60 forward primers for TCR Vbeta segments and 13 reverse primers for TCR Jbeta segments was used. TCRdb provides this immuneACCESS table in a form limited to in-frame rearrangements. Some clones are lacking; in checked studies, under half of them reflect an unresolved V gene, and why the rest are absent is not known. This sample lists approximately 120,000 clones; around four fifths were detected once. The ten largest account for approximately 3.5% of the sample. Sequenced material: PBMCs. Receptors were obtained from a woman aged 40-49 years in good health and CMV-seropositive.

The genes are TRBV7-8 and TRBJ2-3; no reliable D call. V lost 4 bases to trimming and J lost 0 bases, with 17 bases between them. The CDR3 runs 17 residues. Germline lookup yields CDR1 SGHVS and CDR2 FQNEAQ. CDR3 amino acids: CASSYRPLVSSTDTQYF. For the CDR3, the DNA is TGTGCCAGCAGCTACCGACCCCTAGTCTCTAGCACAGATACGCAGTATTTT.

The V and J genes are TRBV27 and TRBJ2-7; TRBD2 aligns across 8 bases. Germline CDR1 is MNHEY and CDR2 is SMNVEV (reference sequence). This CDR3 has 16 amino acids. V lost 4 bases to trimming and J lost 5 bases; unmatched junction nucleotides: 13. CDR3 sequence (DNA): TGTGCCAGCAGTTCCCCCCTACGGGGGGGGGCCCACGAGCAGTACTTC. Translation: CASSSPLRGGAHEQYF.

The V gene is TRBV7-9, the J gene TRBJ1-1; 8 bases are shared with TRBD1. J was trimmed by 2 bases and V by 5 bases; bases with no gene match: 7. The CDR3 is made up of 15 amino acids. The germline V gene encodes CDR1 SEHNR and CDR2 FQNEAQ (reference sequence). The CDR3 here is CASSPWDRKNTEAFF. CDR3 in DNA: TGTGCCAGCAGCCCGTGGGACAGGAAAAACACTGAAGCTTTCTTT.

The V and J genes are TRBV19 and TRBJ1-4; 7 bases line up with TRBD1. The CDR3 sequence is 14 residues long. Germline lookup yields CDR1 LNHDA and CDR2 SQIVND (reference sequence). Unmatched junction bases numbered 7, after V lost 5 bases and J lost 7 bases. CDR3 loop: CASSPGTAGEKLFF. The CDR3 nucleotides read TGTGCCAGTAGTCCCGGGACAGCGGGTGAAAAACTGTTTTTT.

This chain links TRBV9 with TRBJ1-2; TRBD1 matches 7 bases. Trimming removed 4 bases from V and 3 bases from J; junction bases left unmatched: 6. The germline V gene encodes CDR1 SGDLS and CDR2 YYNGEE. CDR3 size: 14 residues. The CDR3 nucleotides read TGTGCCAGCAGCCAGTCCGGGACAGACTATGGCTACACCTTC. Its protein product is CASSQSGTDYGYTF.

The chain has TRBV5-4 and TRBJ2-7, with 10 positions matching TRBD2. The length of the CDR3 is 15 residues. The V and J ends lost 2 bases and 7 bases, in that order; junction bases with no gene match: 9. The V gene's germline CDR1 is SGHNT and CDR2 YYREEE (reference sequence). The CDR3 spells CASSFKLAGTGEQYF. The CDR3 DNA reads TGTGCCAGCAGCTTCAAACTAGCGGGGACCGGAGAGCAGTACTTC. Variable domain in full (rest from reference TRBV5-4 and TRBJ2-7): ETGVTQSPTHLIKTRGQQVTLRCSSQSGHNTVSWYQQALGQGPQFIFQYYREEENGRGNFPPRFSGLQFPNYSSELNVNALELDDSALYLCASSFKLAGTGEQYFGPGTRLTVT.

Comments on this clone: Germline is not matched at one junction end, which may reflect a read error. CDR3: CSSSHSLLAELGGTDTQYF. As DNA, the CDR3 is TGTTCCAGCAGCCATTCCCTTCTAGCGGAGCTGGGTGGCACAGATACGCAGTATTTT. The rearrangement uses TRBV7-9 and TRBJ2-3; 7 bases line up with TRBD2. The CDR3 contains 19 residues. Germline V gene lookup returns CDR1 SEHNR and CDR2 FQNEAQ (reference sequence).

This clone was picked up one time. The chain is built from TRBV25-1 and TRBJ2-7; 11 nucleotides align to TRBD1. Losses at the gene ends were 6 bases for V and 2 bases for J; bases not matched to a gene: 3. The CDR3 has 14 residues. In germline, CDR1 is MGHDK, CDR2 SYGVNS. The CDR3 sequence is CASSWTGGPYEQYF. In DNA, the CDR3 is TGTGCCAGCAGCTGGACAGGGGGCCCCTACGAGCAGTACTTC.

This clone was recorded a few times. The CDR3 region is CASSYGVARYEQYF. DNA for the CDR3: TGTGCCAGCAGTTACGGGGTAGCGCGGTACGAGCAGTACTTC. This chain links TRBV6-5 with TRBJ2-7, with a possible D match to TRBD2 (5 bases). CDR3 length: 14 amino acids. Germline CDR1 and CDR2: MNHEY and SVGAGI. Trimming left V 2 bases short and J 4 bases short, with 12 bases between.

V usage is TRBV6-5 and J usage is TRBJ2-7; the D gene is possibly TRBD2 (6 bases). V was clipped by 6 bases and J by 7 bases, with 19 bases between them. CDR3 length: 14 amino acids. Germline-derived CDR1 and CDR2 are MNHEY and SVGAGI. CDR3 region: CASSPRGRRDEQYF. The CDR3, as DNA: TGTGCCAGCAGCCCCCGAGGCAGGAGGGATGAGCAGTACTTC.

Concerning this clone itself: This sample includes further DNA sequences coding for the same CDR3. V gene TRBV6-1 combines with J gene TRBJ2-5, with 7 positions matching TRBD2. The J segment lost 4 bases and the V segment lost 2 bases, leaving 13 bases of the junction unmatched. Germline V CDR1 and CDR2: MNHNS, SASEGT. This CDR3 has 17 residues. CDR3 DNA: TGTGCCAGCAGTGAAATAATAGCGGGCCCCCAGCGAGAGACCCAGTACTTC. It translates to CASSEIIAGPQRETQYF.

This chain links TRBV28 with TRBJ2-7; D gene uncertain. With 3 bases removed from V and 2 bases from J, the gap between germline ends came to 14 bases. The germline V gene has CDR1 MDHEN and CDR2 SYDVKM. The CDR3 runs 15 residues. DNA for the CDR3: TGTGCCAGCAGTTTCGTGAGCGTAGGTACCTACGAGCAGTACTTC. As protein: CASSFVSVGTYEQYF.

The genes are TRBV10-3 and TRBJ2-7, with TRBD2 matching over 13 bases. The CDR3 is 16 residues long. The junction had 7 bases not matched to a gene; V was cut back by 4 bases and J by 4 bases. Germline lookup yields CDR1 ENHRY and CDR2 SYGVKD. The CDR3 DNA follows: TGTGCCATCAGTGGTGCCGGACTAGCGGGAGAGTACGAGCAGTACTTC. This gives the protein CAISGAGLAGEYEQYF.

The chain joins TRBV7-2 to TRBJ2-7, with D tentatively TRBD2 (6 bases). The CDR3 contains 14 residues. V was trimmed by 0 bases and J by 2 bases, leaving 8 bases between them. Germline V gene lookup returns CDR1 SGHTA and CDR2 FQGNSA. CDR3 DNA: TGTGCCAGCAGCTTAGCGGGAGGACCCTACGAGCAGTACTTC. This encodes CASSLAGGPYEQYF.

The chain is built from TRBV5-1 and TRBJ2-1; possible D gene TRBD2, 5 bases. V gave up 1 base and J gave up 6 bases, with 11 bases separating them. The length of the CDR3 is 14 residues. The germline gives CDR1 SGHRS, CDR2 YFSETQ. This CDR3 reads CASSLPRGLNEQFF. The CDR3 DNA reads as TGCGCCAGCAGCTTGCCCCGGGGTCTCAATGAGCAGTTCTTC.

The CDR3 sequence: CASSLMTGLNEQFF. CDR3 bases: TGTGCCAGCAGCCTTATGACAGGGCTCAATGAGCAGTTCTTC. This rearrangement joins TRBV14 to TRBJ2-1; 7 positions agree with TRBD1. The CDR3 is 14 amino acids. In germline, CDR1 is SGHDN, CDR2 FVKESK. Germline trimming cut 4 bases from V and 6 bases from J; bases unmatched to any gene: 6.

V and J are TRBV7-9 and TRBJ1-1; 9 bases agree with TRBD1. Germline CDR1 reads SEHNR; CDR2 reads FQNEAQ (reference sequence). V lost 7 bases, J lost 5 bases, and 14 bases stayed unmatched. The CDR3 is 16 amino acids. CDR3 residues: CASTNAQGAFGTEAFF. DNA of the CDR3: TGTGCCAGCACTAATGCACAGGGGGCGTTCGGGACTGAAGCTTTCTTT.

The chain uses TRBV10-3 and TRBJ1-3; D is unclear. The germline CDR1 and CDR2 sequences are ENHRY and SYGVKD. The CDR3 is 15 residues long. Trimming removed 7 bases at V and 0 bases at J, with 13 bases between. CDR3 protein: CAITTPRSSGNTIYF. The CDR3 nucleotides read TGTGCCATCACAACCCCGCGCTCCTCTGGAAACACCATATATTTT.

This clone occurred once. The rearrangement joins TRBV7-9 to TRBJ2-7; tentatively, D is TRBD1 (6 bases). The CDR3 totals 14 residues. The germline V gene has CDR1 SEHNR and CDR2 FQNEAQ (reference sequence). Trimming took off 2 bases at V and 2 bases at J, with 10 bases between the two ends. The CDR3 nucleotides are TGTGCCAGCAGCTTACAGGGGCCGACCTACGAGCAGTACTTC. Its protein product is CASSLQGPTYEQYF.

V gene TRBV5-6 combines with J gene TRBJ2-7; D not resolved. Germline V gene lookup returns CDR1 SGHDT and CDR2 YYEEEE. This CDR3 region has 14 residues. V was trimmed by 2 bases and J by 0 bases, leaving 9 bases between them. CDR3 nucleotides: TGTGCCAGCAGCTTCGGCAGGTTCTCCTACGAGCAGTACTTC. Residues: CASSFGRFSYEQYF. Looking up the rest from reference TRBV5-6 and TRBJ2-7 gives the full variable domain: DAGVTQSPTHLIKTRGQQVTLRCSPKSGHDTVSWYQQALGQGPQFIFQYYEEEERQRGNFPDRFSGHQFPNYSSELNVNALLLGDSALYLCASSFGRFSYEQYFGPGTRLTVT.